This TCR beta chain was identified during a study of Ad26.COV2.S vaccination and SARS-CoV-2 variants. This clone was observed once. Its antigen remains unknown. The CDR3 length is 14 residues. The germline gives CDR1 LNHDA, CDR2 SQIVND (reference sequence). Trimming left V 6 bases short and J 5 bases short, with 14 bases between. Treatment of the sample: some 19 received Ad26.COV2.S at low or high dose, single or two shots; about 5 received placebo; per-sample allocation not given. Samples came from day 63 after the first vaccine or placebo injection. It was an adult aged 18-55 years in Boston who was the donor. In the vaccine, an Ad26 vector expressed the SARS-CoV-2 spike of the Wuhan strain. Study results and limitations: Individuals receiving vaccine had higher spike-specific TCR breadth than placebo recipients did.

This table comes from immunoSEQ multiplex PCR, and its TCRdb copy is limited to in-frame clones, with some not included. Of roughly 410,000 clones in the sample, about four fifths were seen once. This clonotype was sampled from a person aged 18-60 years who received the Ad26.COV2.S COVID-19 vaccine or a placebo. The specimen comprised peripheral blood, sampled in a trial of Ad26.COV2.S vaccine versus placebo. V and J are TRBV19 and TRBJ2-1; D ambiguous. This CDR3 reads CASRPSFGHNEQFF. The CDR3, as DNA: TGTGCCAGTAGACCTTCCTTTGGCCACAATGAGCAGTTCTTC.